One sample yielded the 4 T cell receptor beta chains listed below, sequenced in a study of blood T cell repertoires in COVID-19 (dated by TCRdb to about 2020). The library was produced with the immunoSEQ multiplex PCR assay. TCRdb carries this immuneACCESS record with in-frame sequences only. Its versions omit some clonotypes, under half of them owing to an unresolved V gene in the studies checked, with the rest unexplained. This sample gives around 200,000 clones in total; around 85% of them show up just once. Together, the top ten hold approximately 5.4% of the sample. Sequencing was carried out using peripheral blood. The source is a human donor in a cohort sampled during active COVID-19.

The V and J genes are TRBV6-6 and TRBJ2-6; D not resolved. V lost 6 bases and J lost 3, with 9 bases in between. The CDR3 runs 14 residues. The germline gives CDR1 MNHNY, CDR2 SVGAGI (reference sequence). This chain's CDR3 is CASSPRGGANVLTF. CDR3 nucleotide sequence: TGTGCCAGCAGCCCCCGCGGTGGGGCCAACGTCCTGACTTTC.

The genes are TRBV5-1 and TRBJ2-2; D uncertain. This CDR3 has 18 amino acids. The V and J ends lost 5 bases and 1 base respectively, with 21 bases between them. Germline assignment: CDR1 SGHRS and CDR2 YFSETQ. The CDR3, as DNA: TGCGCCAGCAGTACCCAAGGCCAGCGAGCGAGGAACACCGGGGAGCTGTTTTTT. It translates to CASSTQGQRARNTGELFF.

The chain uses TRBV18 and TRBJ2-7, with D possibly TRBD2 on 6 matching bases. The germline gives CDR1 KGHSH, CDR2 LQKENI. The V and J ends lost 3 bases and 6 bases respectively, with 12 bases between them. The length of the CDR3 is 13 residues. CDR3 sequence reads: CASSPWLGGEQYF. CDR3 sequence (DNA): TGTGCCAGCTCACCCTGGTTGGGGGGCGAGCAGTACTTC.

The count of this clone is one. The rearrangement joins TRBV28 to TRBJ2-6; a weak D match, TRBD1 (5 bases). The V gene's germline CDR1 is MDHEN and CDR2 SYDVKM. There are 16 residues in the CDR3. The V end lost 6 bases, the J end lost 0 bases, and 12 bases lay between the germline ends. The CDR3, as DNA: TGTGCCAGCAGACAGGTCCCCGTCTCTGGGGCCAACGTCCTGACTTTC. It translates to CASRQVPVSGANVLTF.